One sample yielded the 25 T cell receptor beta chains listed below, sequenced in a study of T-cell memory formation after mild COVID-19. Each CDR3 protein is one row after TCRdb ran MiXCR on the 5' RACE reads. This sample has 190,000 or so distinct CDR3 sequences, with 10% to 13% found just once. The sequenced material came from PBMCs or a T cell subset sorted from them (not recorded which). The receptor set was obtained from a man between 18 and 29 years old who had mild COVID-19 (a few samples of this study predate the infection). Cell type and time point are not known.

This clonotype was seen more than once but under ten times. In nucleotides, the CDR3 is TGTGCCAGCAGTCGGGACAGGGAAAGTGAGCAGTTCTTC. It codes for CASSRDRESEQFF. The chain has TRBV25-1 and TRBJ2-1; 9 bases match TRBD1. Trimming removed 5 bases from V and 9 bases from J; junction bases left unmatched: 5. CDR3 length: 13 amino acids. Germline V gene lookup returns CDR1 MGHDK and CDR2 SYGVNS.

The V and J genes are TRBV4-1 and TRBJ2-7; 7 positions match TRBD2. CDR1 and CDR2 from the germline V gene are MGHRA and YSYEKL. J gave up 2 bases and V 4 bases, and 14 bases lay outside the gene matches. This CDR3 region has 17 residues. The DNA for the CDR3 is TGCGCCAGCAGCCGAGGGAGGGGTACTTACTATGCCTACGAGCAGTACGTC. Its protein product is CASSRGRGTYYAYEQYV.

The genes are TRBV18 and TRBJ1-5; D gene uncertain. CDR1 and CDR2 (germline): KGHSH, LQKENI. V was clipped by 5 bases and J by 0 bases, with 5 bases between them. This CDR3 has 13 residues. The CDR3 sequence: CASSGDSNQPQHF. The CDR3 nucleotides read TGTGCCAGCTCAGGAGATAGCAATCAGCCCCAGCATTTT. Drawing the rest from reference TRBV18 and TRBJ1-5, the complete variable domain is NAGVMQNPRHLVRRRGQEARLRCSPMKGHSHVYWYRQLPEEGLKFMVYLQKENIIDESGMPKERFSAEFPKEGPSILRIQQVVRGDSAAYFCASSGDSNQPQHFGDGTRLSIL.

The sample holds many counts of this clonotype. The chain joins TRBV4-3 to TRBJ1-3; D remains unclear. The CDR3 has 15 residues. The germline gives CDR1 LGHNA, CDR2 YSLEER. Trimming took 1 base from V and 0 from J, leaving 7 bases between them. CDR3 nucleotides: TGCGCCAGCAGCCAAGCCAAGAGCTCTGGAAACACCATATATTTT. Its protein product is CASSQAKSSGNTIYF.

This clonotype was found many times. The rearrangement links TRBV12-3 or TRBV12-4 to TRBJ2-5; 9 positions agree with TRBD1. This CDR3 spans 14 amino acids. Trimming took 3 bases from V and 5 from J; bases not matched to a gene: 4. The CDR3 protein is CASSLGQGLETQYF. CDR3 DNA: TGTGCCAGCAGTTTGGGACAGGGCTTGGAGACCCAGTACTTC.

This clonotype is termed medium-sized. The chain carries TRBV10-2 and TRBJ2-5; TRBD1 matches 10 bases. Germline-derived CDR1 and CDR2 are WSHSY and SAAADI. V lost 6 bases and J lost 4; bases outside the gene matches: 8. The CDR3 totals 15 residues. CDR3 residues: CASSDRDRGGETQYF. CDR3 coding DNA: TGCGCCAGCAGCGACAGGGACAGGGGAGGAGAGACCCAGTACTTC.

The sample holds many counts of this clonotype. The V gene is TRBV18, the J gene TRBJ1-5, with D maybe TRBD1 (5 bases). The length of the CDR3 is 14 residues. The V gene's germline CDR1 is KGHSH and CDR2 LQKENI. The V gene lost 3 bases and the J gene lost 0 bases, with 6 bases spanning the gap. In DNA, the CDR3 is TGTGCCAGCTCACCCCAGGGTAGCAATCAGCCCCAGCATTTT. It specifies CASSPQGSNQPQHF.

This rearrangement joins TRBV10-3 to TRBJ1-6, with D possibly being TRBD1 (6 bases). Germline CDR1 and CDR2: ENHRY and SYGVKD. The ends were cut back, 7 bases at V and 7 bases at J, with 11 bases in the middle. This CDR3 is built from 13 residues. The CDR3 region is CAIKGEINSPLHF. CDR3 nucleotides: TGTGCCATCAAGGGGGAGATAAATTCACCCCTCCACTTT.

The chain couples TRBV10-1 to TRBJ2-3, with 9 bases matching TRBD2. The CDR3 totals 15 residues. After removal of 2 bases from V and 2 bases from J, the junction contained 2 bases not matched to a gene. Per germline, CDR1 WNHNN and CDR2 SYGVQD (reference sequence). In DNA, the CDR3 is TGCGCCAGCAGTGAGGTAGCGGGGGTCACAGATACGCAGTATTTT. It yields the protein CASSEVAGVTDTQYF.

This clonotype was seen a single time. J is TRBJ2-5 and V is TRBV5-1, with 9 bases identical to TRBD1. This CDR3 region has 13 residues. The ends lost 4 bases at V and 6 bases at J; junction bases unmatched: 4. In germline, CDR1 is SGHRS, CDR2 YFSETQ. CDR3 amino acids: CASSEQGAKTQYF. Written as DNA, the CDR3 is TGCGCCAGCAGCGAACAGGGGGCAAAGACCCAGTACTTC.

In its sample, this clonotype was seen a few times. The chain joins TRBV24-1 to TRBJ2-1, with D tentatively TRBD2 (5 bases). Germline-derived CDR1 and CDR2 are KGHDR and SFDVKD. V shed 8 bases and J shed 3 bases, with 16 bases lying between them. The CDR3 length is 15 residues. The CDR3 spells CATTLGVSFYNEQFF. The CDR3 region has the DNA TGTGCCACCACCTTGGGAGTTTCCTTCTACAATGAGCAGTTCTTC.

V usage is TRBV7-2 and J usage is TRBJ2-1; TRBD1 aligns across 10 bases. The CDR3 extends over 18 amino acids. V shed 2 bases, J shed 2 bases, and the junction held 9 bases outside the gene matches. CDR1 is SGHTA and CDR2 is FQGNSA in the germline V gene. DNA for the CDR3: TGTGCCAGCAGCTTACGGGCTCCAGGACAGGGGGCCTACAATGAGCAGTTCTTC. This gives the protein CASSLRAPGQGAYNEQFF.

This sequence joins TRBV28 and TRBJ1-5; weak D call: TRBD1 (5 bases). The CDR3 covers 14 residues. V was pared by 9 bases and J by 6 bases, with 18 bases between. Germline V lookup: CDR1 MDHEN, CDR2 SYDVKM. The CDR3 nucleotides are TGTGCCAGTGGGGACCTCAGTTCCCGTCAGCCCCAGCATTTT. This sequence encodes CASGDLSSRQPQHF. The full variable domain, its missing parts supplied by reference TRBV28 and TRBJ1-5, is DVKVTQSSRYLVKRTGEKVFLECVQDMDHENMFWYRQDPGLGLRLIYFSYDVKMKEKGDIPEGYSVSREKKERFSLILESASTNQTSMYLCASGDLSSRQPQHFGDGTRLSIL.

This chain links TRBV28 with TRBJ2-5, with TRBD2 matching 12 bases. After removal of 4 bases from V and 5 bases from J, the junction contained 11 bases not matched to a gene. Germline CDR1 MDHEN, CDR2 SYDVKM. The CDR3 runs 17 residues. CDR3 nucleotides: TGTGCCAGCAGTTCCACCCTAGCGGGGGGGCCTCGGGAGACCCAGTACTTC. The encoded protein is CASSSTLAGGPRETQYF.

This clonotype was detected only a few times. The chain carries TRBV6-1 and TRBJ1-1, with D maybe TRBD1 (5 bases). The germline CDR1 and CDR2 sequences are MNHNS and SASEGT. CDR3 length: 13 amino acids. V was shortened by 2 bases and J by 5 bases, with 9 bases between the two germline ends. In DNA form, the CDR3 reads TGTGCCAGCAGTGAAAAAGGGGATACTGAAGCTTTCTTT. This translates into CASSEKGDTEAFF.

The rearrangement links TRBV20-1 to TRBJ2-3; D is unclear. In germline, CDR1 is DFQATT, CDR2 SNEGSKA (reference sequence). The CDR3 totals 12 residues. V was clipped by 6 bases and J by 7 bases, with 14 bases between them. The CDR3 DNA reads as TGCAGTGCCATAGAAACATTACATACGCAGTATTTT. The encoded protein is CSAIETLHTQYF.

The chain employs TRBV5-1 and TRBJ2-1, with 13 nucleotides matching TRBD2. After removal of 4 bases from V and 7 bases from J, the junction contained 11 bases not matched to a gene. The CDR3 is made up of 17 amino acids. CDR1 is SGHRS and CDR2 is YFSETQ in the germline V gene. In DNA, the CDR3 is TGCGCCAGCAGCGACACACTAGCGGGGGGGCGCTTAAATGAGCAGTTCTTC. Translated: CASSDTLAGGRLNEQFF.

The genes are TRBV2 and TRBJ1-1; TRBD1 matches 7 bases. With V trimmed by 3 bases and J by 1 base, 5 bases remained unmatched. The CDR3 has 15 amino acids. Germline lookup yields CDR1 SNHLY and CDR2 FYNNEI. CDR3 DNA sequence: TGTGCCAGCAGTGAGGTGGACAGGCGGAACACTGAAGCTTTCTTT. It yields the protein CASSEVDRRNTEAFF.

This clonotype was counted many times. The CDR3 reads CASSRRTGGSDTQYF. The CDR3 nucleotides are TGCGCCAGCAGCCGTAGGACAGGGGGTTCAGATACGCAGTATTTT. The V and J genes are TRBV5-1 and TRBJ2-3, with 10 nucleotides matching TRBD1. The CDR3 is 15 amino acids. Germline V gives CDR1 SGHRS, CDR2 YFSETQ. V was pared by 4 bases and J by 4 bases, with 6 bases of the junction left unmatched.

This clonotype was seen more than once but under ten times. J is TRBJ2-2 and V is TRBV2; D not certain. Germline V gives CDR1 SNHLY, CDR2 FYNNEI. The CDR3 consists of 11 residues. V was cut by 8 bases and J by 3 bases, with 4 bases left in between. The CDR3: CASGDTGELFF. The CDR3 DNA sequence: TGTGCCAGCGGCGACACCGGGGAGCTGTTTTTT.

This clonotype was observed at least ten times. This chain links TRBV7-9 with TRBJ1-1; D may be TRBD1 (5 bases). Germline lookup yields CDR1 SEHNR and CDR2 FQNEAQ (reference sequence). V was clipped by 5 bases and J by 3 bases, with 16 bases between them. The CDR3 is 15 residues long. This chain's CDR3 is CASSLGRTRDTEAFF. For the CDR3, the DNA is TGTGCCAGCAGCCTCGGACGGACAAGGGACACTGAAGCTTTCTTT. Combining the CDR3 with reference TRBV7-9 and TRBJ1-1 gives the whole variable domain DTGVSQNPRHKITKRGQNVTFRCDPISEHNRLYWYRQTLGQGPEFLTYFQNEAQLEKSRLLSDRFSAERPKGSFSTLEIQRTEQGDSAMYLCASSLGRTRDTEAFFGQGTRLTVV.

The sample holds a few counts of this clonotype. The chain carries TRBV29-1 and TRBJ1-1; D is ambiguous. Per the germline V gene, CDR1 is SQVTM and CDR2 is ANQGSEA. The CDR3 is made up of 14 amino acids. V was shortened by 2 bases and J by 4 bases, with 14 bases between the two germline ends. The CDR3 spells CSVEKAASGTEAFF. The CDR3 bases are TGCAGCGTTGAAAAGGCGGCGAGCGGCACTGAAGCTTTCTTT.

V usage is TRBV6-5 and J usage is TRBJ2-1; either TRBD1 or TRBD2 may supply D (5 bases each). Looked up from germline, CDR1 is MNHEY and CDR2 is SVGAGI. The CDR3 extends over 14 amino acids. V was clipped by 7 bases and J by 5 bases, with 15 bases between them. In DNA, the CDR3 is TGTGCCAGCACCCTCCCCGGGGCACACAATGAGCAGTTCTTC. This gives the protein CASTLPGAHNEQFF.

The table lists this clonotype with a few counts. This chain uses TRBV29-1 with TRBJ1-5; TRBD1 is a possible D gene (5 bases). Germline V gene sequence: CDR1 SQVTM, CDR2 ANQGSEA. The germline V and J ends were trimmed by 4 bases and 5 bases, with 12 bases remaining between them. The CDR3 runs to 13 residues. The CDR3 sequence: CSVARGEHQPQHF. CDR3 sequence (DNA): TGCAGCGTTGCCCGGGGGGAACATCAGCCCCAGCATTTT. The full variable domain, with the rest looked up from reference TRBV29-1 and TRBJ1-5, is SAVISQKPSRDICQRGTSLTIQCQVDSQVTMMFWYRQQPGQSLTLIATANQGSEATYESGFVIDKFPISRPNLTFSTLTVSNMSPEDSSIYLCSVARGEHQPQHFGDGTRLSIL.

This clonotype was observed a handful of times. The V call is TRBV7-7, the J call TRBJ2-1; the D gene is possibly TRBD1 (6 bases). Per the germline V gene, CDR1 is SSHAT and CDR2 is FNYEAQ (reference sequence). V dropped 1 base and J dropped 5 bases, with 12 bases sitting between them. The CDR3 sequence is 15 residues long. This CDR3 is CASSLDVDSNNEQFF. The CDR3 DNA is TGTGCCAGCAGCTTAGACGTGGACAGCAACAATGAGCAGTTCTTC.